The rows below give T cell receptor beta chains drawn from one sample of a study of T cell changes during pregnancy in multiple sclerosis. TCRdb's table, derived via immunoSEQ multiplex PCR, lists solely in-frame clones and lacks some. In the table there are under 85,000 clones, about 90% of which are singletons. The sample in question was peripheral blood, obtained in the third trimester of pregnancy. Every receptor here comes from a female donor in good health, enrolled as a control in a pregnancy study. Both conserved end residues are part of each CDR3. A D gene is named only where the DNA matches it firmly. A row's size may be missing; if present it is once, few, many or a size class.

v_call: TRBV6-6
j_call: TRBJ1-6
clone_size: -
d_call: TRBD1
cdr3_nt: TGTGCCAGCAGTTCCCCGAGGGACAGGGTTTATTCACCCCTCCACTTT
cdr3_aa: CASSSPRDRVYSPLHF

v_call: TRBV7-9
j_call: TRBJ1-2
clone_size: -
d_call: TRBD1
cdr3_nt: TGTGCCAGCAGCTCCTATACAGGGGATGGCTACACCTTC
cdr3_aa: CASSSYTGDGYTF

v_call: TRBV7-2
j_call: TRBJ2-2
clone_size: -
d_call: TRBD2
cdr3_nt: TGTGCCAGCACCGCCGGGAGCGGGGTTAGCGGGGAGCTGTTTTTT
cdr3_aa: CASTAGSGVSGELFF

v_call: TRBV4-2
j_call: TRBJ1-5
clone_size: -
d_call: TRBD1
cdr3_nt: TGTGCCAGCAGCCAAGCCCCTATGGGACAGGGATTTCGGCCCCAGCATTTT
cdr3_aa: CASSQAPMGQGFRPQHF

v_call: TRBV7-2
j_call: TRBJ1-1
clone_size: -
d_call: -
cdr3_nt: TGTGCCAGCAGCGCATCCGGGAAAATGAACACTGAAGCTTTCTTT
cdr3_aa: CASSASGKMNTEAFF

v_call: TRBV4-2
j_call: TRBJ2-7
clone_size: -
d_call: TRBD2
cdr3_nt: TGTGCCAGCAGTCCACAGACTAGCGGGGGATCCTACGAGCAGTACTTC
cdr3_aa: CASSPQTSGGSYEQYF

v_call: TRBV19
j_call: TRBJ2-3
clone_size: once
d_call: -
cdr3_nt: TGTGCCAGTAGTTTCCGGACAGATAGCACAGATACGCAGTATTTT
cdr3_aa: CASSFRTDSTDTQYF

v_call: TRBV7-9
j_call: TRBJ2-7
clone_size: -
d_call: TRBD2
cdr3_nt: TGTGCCAGCTTGGGAGGGCTTTACGAGCAGTACTTC
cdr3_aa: CASLGGLYEQYF

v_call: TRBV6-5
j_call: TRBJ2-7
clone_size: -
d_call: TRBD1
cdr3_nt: TGTGCCAGCAGTTACTTGAGGGACAGGGGCTCCGAGCAGTACTTC
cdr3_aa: CASSYLRDRGSEQYF

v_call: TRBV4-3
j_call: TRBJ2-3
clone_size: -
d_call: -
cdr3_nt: TGCGCCAGCAGCCAAGTCTGGTCAGGGCCACAGGGTACGCAGTATTTT
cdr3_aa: CASSQVWSGPQGTQYF

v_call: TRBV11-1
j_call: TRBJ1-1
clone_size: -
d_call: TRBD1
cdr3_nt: TGTGCCAGCAGCTTACGACGTACGGGACAGGGGGAAGCTTTCTTT
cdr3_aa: CASSLRRTGQGEAFF

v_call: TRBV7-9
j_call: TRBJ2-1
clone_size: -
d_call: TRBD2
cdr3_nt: TGTGCCAGCAGCTTAGTGGGACTAACATTCAATGAGCAGTTCTTC
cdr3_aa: CASSLVGLTFNEQFF

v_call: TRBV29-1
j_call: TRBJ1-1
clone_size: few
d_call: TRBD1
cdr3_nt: TGCAGCGTCCCACAGGGGGCGGCCACTGAAGCTTTCTTT
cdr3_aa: CSVPQGAATEAFF

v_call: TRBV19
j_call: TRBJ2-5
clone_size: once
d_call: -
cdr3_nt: TGTGCCAGTAGTTCCCGGGACACCTTCATAGAGACCCAGTACTTC
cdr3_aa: CASSSRDTFIETQYF

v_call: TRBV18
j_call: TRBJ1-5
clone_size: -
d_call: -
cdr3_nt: TGTGCCAGCTCACCTACAGGAACCCAACTCGGTAGCAATCAGCCCCAGCATTTT
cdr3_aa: CASSPTGTQLGSNQPQHF

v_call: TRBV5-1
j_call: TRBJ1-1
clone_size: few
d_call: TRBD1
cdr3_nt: TGCGCCAGCAGCAACGACAGGGTGAACACTGAAGCTTTCTTT
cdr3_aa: CASSNDRVNTEAFF

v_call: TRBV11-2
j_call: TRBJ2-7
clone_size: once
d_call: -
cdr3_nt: TGTGCCAGCAGCTTACGTACTTTAAGCTCCTACGAGCAGTACTTC
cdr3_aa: CASSLRTLSSYEQYF

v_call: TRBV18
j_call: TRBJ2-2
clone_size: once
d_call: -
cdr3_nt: TGTGCCAGCTCACGGGCTAGCCAAAACACCGGGGAGCTGTTTTTT
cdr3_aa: CASSRASQNTGELFF

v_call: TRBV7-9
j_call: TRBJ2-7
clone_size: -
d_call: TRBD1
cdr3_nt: TGTGCCAGCAGCCCACGGACAGGGAGGACCTACGAGCAGTACTTC
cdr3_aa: CASSPRTGRTYEQYF

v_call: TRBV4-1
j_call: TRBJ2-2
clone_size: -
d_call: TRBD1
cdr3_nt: TGCGCCAGCAGCCTTCGGGACAGGGGCTCCTACACCGGGGAGCTGTTTTTT
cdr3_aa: CASSLRDRGSYTGELFF

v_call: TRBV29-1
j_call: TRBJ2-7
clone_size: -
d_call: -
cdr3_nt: TGCAGCCATGGGACCGGGGGGCCCACCTACGAGCAGTACTTC
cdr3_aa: CSHGTGGPTYEQYF

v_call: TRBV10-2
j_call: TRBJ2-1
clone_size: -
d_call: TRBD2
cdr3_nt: TGCGCCAGCAGTGACTTTGCGGGGGGATACAATGAGCAGTTCTTC
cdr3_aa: CASSDFAGGYNEQFF

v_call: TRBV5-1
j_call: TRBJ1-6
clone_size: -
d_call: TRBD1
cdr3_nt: TGCGCCAGCAGCATTGCACTCCGGGACAGGGGAGGCTCACCCCTCCACTTT
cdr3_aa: CASSIALRDRGGSPLHF

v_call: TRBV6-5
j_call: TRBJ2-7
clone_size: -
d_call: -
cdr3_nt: TGTGCCAGCATGTCCACGGGACATCATTCCTACGAGCAGTACTTC
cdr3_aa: CASMSTGHHSYEQYF

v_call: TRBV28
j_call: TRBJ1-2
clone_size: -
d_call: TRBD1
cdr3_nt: TGTGCCAGCAGTTGGCCGACGAGACAGGGGGCACCTATATCCTATGGCTACACCTTC
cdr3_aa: CASSWPTRQGAPISYGYTF

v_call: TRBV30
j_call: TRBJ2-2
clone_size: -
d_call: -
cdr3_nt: TGTGCCGGCTCCGGACACCCGGAAGTGCTGTTTTTT
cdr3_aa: CAGSGHPEVLFF

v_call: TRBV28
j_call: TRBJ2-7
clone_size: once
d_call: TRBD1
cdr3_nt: TGTGCCAGCACCACCGGGACAGGGACTCTCGAGCAGTACTTC
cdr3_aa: CASTTGTGTLEQYF

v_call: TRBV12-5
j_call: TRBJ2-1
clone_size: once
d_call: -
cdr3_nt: TGTGCTTCGGGGTGGCGGGACTACAATGAGCAGTTCTTC
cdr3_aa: CASGWRDYNEQFF

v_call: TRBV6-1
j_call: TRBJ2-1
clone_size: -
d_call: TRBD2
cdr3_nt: TGTGCCAGCAGTAGACCTGGGGGGGGTGACAATGAGCAGTTCTTC
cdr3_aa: CASSRPGGGDNEQFF

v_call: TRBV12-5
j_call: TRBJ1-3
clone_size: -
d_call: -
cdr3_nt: TGTGCTAGTGGTTTGGGATACTCCTCTGGAAACACCATATATTTT
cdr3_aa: CASGLGYSSGNTIYF

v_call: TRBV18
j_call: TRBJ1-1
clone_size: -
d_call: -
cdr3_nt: TGTGCCAGCTCACCCGCAGGGTGGGCGAACACTGAAGCTTTCTTT
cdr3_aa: CASSPAGWANTEAFF

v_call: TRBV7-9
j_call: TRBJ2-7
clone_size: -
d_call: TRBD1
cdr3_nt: TGTGCCAGCAGCACACCCCGACAGGGGGGGACCTACGAGCAGTACTTC
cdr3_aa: CASSTPRQGGTYEQYF

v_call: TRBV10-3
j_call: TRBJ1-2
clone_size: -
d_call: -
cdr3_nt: TGTGCCTCCGGAGGGGCTGCTAACTATGGCTACACCTTC
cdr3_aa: CASGGAANYGYTF

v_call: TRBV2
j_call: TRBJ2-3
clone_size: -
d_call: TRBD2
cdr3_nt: TGTGCCAGCGGACTAGCGGGTCTTGATACGCAGTATTTT
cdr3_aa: CASGLAGLDTQYF

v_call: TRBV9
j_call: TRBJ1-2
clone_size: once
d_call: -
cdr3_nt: TGTGCCAGCAGCGTCAACGGTGGCTACACCTTC
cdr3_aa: CASSVNGGYTF

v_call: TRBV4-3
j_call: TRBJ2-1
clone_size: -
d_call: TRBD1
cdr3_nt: TGCGCCAGCAGCCCCAGGGGGTGGGATGAGCAGTTCTTC
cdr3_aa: CASSPRGWDEQFF

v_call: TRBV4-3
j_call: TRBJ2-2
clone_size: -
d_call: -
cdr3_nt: TGCGCCAGCAGCCGGACAGGGAGGGCGAACACCGGGGAGCTGTTTTTT
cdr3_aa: CASSRTGRANTGELFF

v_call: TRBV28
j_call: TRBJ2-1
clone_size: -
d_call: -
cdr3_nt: TGTGCCAGCAGTTTCCCCAGGGGTGATGAGCAGTTCTTC
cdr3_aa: CASSFPRGDEQFF

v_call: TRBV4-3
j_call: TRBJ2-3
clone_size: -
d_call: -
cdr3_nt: TGCGCCAGCAGCCAAGATGGTCAGGGTCGCACAGATACGCAGTATTTT
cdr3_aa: CASSQDGQGRTDTQYF

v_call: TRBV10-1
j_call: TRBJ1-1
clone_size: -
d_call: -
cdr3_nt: TGCGCCACCTCAGGTTGGTGGCAGTTT
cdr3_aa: CATSGWWQF

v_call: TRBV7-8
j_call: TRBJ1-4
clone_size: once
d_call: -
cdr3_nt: TGTGCCAGCAGCGGACACACCTTTTATAATGAAAAACTGTTTTTT
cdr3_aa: CASSGHTFYNEKLFF

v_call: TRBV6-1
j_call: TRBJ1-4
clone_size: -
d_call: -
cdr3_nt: TGTGCCAGCAACAGGCGTGGTGAAAAACTGTTTTTT
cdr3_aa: CASNRRGEKLFF

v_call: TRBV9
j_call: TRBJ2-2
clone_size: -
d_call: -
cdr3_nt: TGTGCCAGCAGCGTAGGGGGGGCGAACACCGGGGAGCTGTTTTTT
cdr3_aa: CASSVGGANTGELFF

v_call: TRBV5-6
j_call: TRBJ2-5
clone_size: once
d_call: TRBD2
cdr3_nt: TGTGCCAGCAGCTTGGTTAGCGGGGGGCCCGTGGCGACCCAGTACTTC
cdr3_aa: CASSLVSGGPVATQYF

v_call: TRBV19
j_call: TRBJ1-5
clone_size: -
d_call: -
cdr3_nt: TGTGCCAGTAGTGGGGCTGTCGGTCAGCCCCAGCATTTT
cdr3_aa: CASSGAVGQPQHF

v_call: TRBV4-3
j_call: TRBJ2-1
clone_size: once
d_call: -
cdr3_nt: TGCGCCAGCAGCCAGGGCAGCTCCTACAATGAGCAGTTCTTC
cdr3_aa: CASSQGSSYNEQFF

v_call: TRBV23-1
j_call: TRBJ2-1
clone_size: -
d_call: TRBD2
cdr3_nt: TGCGCTAGGGCGGGGGGGGACAATGAGCAGTTCTTC
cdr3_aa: CARAGGDNEQFF